This T cell receptor beta chain was identified during a study of cytomegalovirus exposure and HLA in healthy donors. Whole-study context: Earlier sequencing of 200 million or so T cells yielded 100 million to 120 million unique TCR beta sequences. Out of several hundred genotyped donors, roughly 78% belonged to the Caucasian-associated ancestry cluster.

Notes on the study in general: CMV antigen specificity of three CMV-associated chains was confirmed in vitro.

The PCR made use of 60 Vbeta and 13 Jbeta primers. Repertoires were generated with immunoSEQ multiplex PCR, while TCRdb's copy carries only in-frame clones and drops some. The repertoire has just over 150,000 clones, more than 75% of them found once; the top ten carry 2% to 2.5%. Comments on this clone: Its antigen is undetermined.

V lost 5 bases and J 9 bases, leaving 5 bases between the germline ends. There are 10 residues in the CDR3. Germline assignment: CDR1 MDHEN and CDR2 SYDVKM. The sample taken for sequencing was PBMCs. This TCR was recovered from a woman between 18 and 30 years old in good health and CMV-seronegative. This chain uses TRBV28 with TRBJ1-3; no reliable D call. The CDR3 spells CASSRVTIYF. The DNA for the CDR3 is TGTGCCAGCAGTCGGGTCACCATATATTTT. Looking up the rest from reference TRBV28 and TRBJ1-3 gives the full variable domain: DVKVTQSSRYLVKRTGEKVFLECVQDMDHENMFWYRQDPGLGLRLIYFSYDVKMKEKGDIPEGYSVSREKKERFSLILESASTNQTSMYLCASSRVTIYFGEGSWLTVV.